A single sample is the source of the 25 T cell receptor beta chains below, sequenced in a study of human T cells and chemical hapten exposure. TCRdb independently ran MiXCR on the RACE reads; one entry per CDR3 protein. The table lists more than 250,000 distinct CDR3 sequences, about 9.4% of them singletons. The time point is: pre-sensitization, week 0. Specified treatment: therapeutic diphenylcyclopropenone sensitization with weekly scalp DPC. Sequenced material: whole blood, taken in connection with sensitization to the hapten diphenylcyclopropenone (DPC). The receptors originated from a middle-aged woman with alopecia areata. Some clones in this sample may be carry-over from other donors' samples.

V usage is TRBV6-2 or TRBV6-3 and J usage is TRBJ1-2; D perhaps matches TRBD1 (5 bases). This CDR3 comprises 14 residues. Germline CDR1 reads MNHEY; CDR2 reads SVGEGT. V lost 8 bases and J 4 bases, leaving 17 bases between the germline ends. CDR3 protein: CASLQAGRVYGYTF. DNA of the CDR3: TGTGCCAGCCTTCAGGCGGGGCGCGTCTATGGCTACACCTTC.

The chain joins TRBV6-5 to TRBJ2-5; D unresolved. The CDR3 has 12 residues. The germline gives CDR1 MNHEY, CDR2 SVGAGI. V lost 7 bases and J lost 5, with 11 bases in between. In nucleotides, the CDR3 is TGTGCCAGCACTGGCCAGACGGAGACCCAGTACTTC. It encodes CASTGQTETQYF.

In its sample, this clonotype was seen a few times. This chain joins TRBV24-1 and TRBJ1-1; 8 nucleotides agree with TRBD1. Germline V gene sequence: CDR1 KGHDR, CDR2 SFDVKD. The CDR3 sequence is 15 residues long. J was trimmed by 2 bases and V by 2 bases; bases with no gene match: 3. CDR3: CATSDSGTGNTEAFF. The CDR3 DNA sequence: TGTGCCACCAGTGATTCCGGGACAGGCAACACTGAAGCTTTCTTT.

This clonotype was seen a handful of times. The rearrangement joins TRBV20-1 to TRBJ2-7; 8 nucleotides agree with TRBD2. Germline-derived CDR1 and CDR2 are DFQATT and SNEGSKA (reference sequence). The CDR3 extends over 15 amino acids. V shed 3 bases, J shed 0 bases, and the junction held 7 bases outside the gene matches. The chain's CDR3 is CSASKTGGLSYEQYF. The CDR3 region has the DNA TGCAGTGCTAGTAAGACGGGAGGGCTCTCCTACGAGCAGTACTTC.

This clonotype was observed a handful of times. The rearrangement links TRBV28 to TRBJ2-5, with TRBD1 identical over 7 bases. The CDR3 is 13 amino acids. The germline gives CDR1 MDHEN, CDR2 SYDVKM. The V and J ends lost 6 bases and 2 bases, in that order; junction bases with no gene match: 3. Here the CDR3 DNA reads TGTGCCAGCAGGACAGGGAGACAAGAGACCCAGTACTTC. Translated: CASRTGRQETQYF.

V gene TRBV28 combines with J gene TRBJ2-2, with 7 bases aligning to TRBD2. Per germline, CDR1 MDHEN and CDR2 SYDVKM. This CDR3 has 16 residues. Trimming took 6 bases from V and 0 from J; bases not matched to a gene: 7. The CDR3 loop is CASSPGGVSNTGELFF. The CDR3 region has the DNA TGTGCCAGCAGCCCTGGGGGGGTTTCGAACACCGGGGAGCTGTTTTTT.

CDR3 coding DNA: TGTGCCAGCAGTGAAGCGGGAGCAGGCGAGCAGTTCTTC. Translated: CASSEAGAGEQFF. The rearrangement links TRBV2 to TRBJ2-1; D is possibly TRBD2 (5 bases). The CDR3 is 13 residues long. Germline V gene data show CDR1 as SNHLY and CDR2 as FYNNEI. The ends were cut back, 0 bases at V and 10 bases at J, with 10 bases in the middle.

The V call is TRBV12-3 or TRBV12-4, the J call TRBJ2-2; D is possibly TRBD1 (5 bases). The CDR3 contains 14 residues. Trimming shortened V by 1 base and J by 3 bases, and 6 bases separated the two germline ends. CDR3: CASSLGQYTGELFF. DNA of the CDR3: TGTGCCAGCAGTTTAGGACAGTACACCGGGGAGCTGTTTTTT.

This clonotype was detected many times. The chain carries TRBV7-6 and TRBJ1-5; 8 bases agree with TRBD1. The V and J ends lost 1 base and 4 bases, in that order; junction bases with no gene match: 6. The CDR3 contains 16 residues. Looked up from germline, CDR1 is SGHVS and CDR2 is FNYEAQ. This chain's CDR3 is CASSLDGQGANQPQHF. CDR3 bases: TGTGCCAGCAGCTTAGATGGGCAGGGGGCGAATCAGCCCCAGCATTTT.

Only a few counts were recorded for this clonotype. This chain joins TRBV20-1 and TRBJ2-7, with 14 positions matching TRBD2. The germline V gene encodes CDR1 DFQATT and CDR2 SNEGSKA (reference sequence). The CDR3 totals 19 residues. J lost 6 bases, V lost 6 bases, and 22 bases had no gene match. CDR3 region: CSAFSVGTSGSSGAPEQYF. CDR3 nucleotide sequence: TGCAGTGCCTTCTCGGTGGGGACTAGCGGGAGTTCTGGGGCCCCCGAGCAGTACTTC.

V and J are TRBV9 and TRBJ2-5; 11 positions agree with TRBD2. Germline V lookup: CDR1 SGDLS, CDR2 YYNGEE. The CDR3 runs to 13 residues. Trimming took 6 bases from V and 7 from J; bases not matched to a gene: 5. The CDR3 is CASNIAGGRTQYF. The DNA for the CDR3 is TGTGCCAGCAACATAGCGGGAGGGCGGACCCAGTACTTC.

V and J are TRBV7-2 and TRBJ1-2; possible D gene TRBD1, 5 bases. The V and J ends lost 11 bases and 4 bases respectively, with 17 bases between them. The CDR3 has 13 amino acids. CDR1 is SGHTA and CDR2 is FQGNSA in the germline V gene. The CDR3 spells CASTWEGTYGYTF. The DNA of the CDR3 is TGTGCCTCCACATGGGAGGGGACCTATGGCTACACCTTC.

The sample holds many counts of this clonotype. V is TRBV2 and J is TRBJ1-2; no definite D call. The germline V gene has CDR1 SNHLY and CDR2 FYNNEI. V gave up 4 bases and J gave up 10 bases, with 7 bases separating them. This CDR3 region has 10 residues. CDR3 residues: CASSVGSYTF. CDR3 nucleotides: TGTGCCAGCAGTGTAGGATCCTACACCTTC. The entire variable domain, with the rest obtained from reference TRBV2 and TRBJ1-2, is as follows: EPEVTQTPSHQVTQMGQEVILRCVPISNHLYFYWYRQILGQKVEFLVSFYNNEISEKSEIFDDQFSVERPDGSNFTLKIRSTKLEDSAMYFCASSVGSYTFGSGTRLTVV.

This clonotype was recorded a few times. The chain joins TRBV24-1 to TRBJ2-6, with D perhaps TRBD1 or TRBD2 (6 bases each). Germline V gene sequence: CDR1 KGHDR, CDR2 SFDVKD. With 1 base removed from V and 2 bases from J, the gap between germline ends came to 11 bases. The length of the CDR3 is 17 residues. In DNA form, the CDR3 reads TGTGCCACCAGTGATTTCCAGGAGGGGGCTGGGGCCAACGTCCTGACTTTC. It specifies CATSDFQEGAGANVLTF.

This clonotype was picked up a small number of times. J is TRBJ1-2 and V is TRBV12-3 or TRBV12-4; 11 positions agree with TRBD1. This CDR3 spans 14 amino acids. V lost 5 bases and J lost 4; bases outside the gene matches: 3. CDR3 protein: CASSGTGGPYGYTF. CDR3 DNA sequence: TGTGCCAGCAGTGGGACAGGGGGACCCTATGGCTACACCTTC.

This clonotype was counted only a few times. The rearrangement joins TRBV12-3 or TRBV12-4 to TRBJ1-5; D is unclear. The CDR3 contains 17 residues. Trimming cost V 3 bases and J 0 bases, with 15 bases left between them. The CDR3 nucleotides read TGTGCCAGCAGTTTCGAGACCCGTACTTATAGCAATCAGCCCCAGCATTTT. Protein: CASSFETRTYSNQPQHF.

This clonotype was counted a few times. CDR3 in amino acids: CASSPPGGEKLFF. CDR3 DNA sequence: TGTGCCAGCAGCCCCCCAGGAGGAGAAAAACTGTTTTTT. The genes are TRBV7-9 and TRBJ1-4; D call uncertain. Germline CDR1 and CDR2: SEHNR and FQNEAQ (reference sequence). This CDR3 comprises 13 residues. Trimming cost V 5 bases and J 8 bases, with 12 bases left between them.

This clonotype was seen ten or more times. The gene calls are TRBV4-3 and TRBJ2-7; a weak D match, TRBD2 (6 bases). CDR1 is LGHNA, CDR2 YSLEER, per germline. V lost 0 bases and J 6 bases, leaving 15 bases between the germline ends. The CDR3 loop spans 15 amino acids. The CDR3: CASSQEALTSSEQYF. The CDR3 nucleotides read TGCGCCAGCAGCCAAGAAGCCCTGACTAGTTCCGAGCAGTACTTC.

The sample holds a few counts of this clonotype. The V gene is TRBV7-2, the J gene TRBJ2-5; D might be TRBD1 (6 bases). Trimming took 3 bases from V and 7 from J, leaving 15 bases between them. This CDR3 has 14 amino acids. Germline loops: CDR1 SGHTA, CDR2 FQGNSA. CDR3 amino acids: CASSFGQLTGTQYF. CDR3 coding DNA: TGTGCCAGCAGCTTTGGACAGCTTACGGGGACCCAGTACTTC.

As for this clonotype: Lacking the conserved final phenylalanine or tryptophan, this CDR3 likely reflects a read error. The rearrangement links TRBV6-2 or TRBV6-3 to TRBJ1-1; D is undetermined. From germline, CDR1 is MNHEY and CDR2 SVGEGT. CDR3 length: 13 amino acids. Trimming removed 1 base from V and 2 bases from J, with 5 bases in between. The CDR3 region has the DNA TGTGCCAGCAGTTACTACAGTAACACTGAAGCTTTCTCT. It is translated as CASSYYSNTEAFS.

This clonotype was found a few times. The gene calls are TRBV6-6 and TRBJ2-1, with a tentative D call TRBD1 (5 bases). Between the trimmed V and J ends, which lost 5 bases and 6 bases, there was a span of 8 bases. Germline assignment: CDR1 MNHNY and CDR2 SVGAGI (reference sequence). The CDR3 runs to 12 residues. Here the CDR3 reads CASSKTANEQFF. The CDR3 DNA sequence: TGTGCCAGCAGTAAGACAGCCAATGAGCAGTTCTTC.

This clonotype was found many times. The V gene is TRBV4-3, the J gene TRBJ2-3; the D is unclear. The CDR3 totals 15 residues. Trimming removed 0 bases from V and 3 bases from J, with 10 bases in between. The V gene's germline CDR1 is LGHNA and CDR2 YSLEER. CDR3 protein: CASSQDVYGTDTQYF. DNA for the CDR3: TGCGCCAGCAGCCAAGACGTGTATGGAACAGATACGCAGTATTTT.

This clonotype occurred many times. DNA for the CDR3: TGTGCCAGAGGACTGCGGCATTACTCCTATGGCTACACCTTC. Residues: CARGLRHYSYGYTF. V is TRBV6-2 or TRBV6-3 and J is TRBJ1-2, with D uncertain. The germline gives CDR1 MNHEY, CDR2 SVGEGT. The CDR3 has 14 residues. The V gene lost 9 bases and the J gene lost 4 bases, with 18 bases spanning the gap.

In its sample, this clonotype was seen a few times. The chain carries TRBV20-1 and TRBJ2-4; 7 nucleotides align to TRBD1. The V segment lost 5 bases and the J segment 8 bases; nucleotides outside the gene matches: 3. The germline CDR1 and CDR2 sequences are DFQATT and SNEGSKA (reference sequence). The CDR3 is made up of 11 amino acids. The CDR3 DNA reads as TGCAGTGCTGGACAGGCCGACATTCAGTACTTC. It is translated as CSAGQADIQYF.

The rearrangement uses TRBV6-5 and TRBJ2-3; D assignment may be TRBD1 or TRBD2 (5 bases each). The germline gives CDR1 MNHEY, CDR2 SVGAGI. Deletions cut 2 bases from V and 9 bases from J, with 21 bases between. CDR3 length: 16 amino acids. The CDR3 sequence: CASSYGGNTARGTQYF. CDR3 coding DNA: TGTGCCAGCAGTTACGGGGGAAACACTGCACGCGGCACGCAGTATTTT.